These 31 T cell receptor beta chains were sequenced from one sample in a study of T cell responses to AZD1222 COVID-19 vaccine (dated by TCRdb to about 2021). Library method: the immunoSEQ multiplex PCR assay. Not all clones reach the TCRdb copy of this immuneACCESS table, which keeps in-frame sequences only. Checked studies attribute under half of the gap to unresolved V genes and leave the rest unexplained. For this sample the table gives under 300,000 clones, of which about 92% were detected only once. The ten biggest clones cover 0.55% of the sample. What this sample's time point label stands for: baseline before first vaccination. The sequencing used peripheral blood, collected on day 0 of AZD1222 vaccination. Receptors originate from an adult in good health.

The chain couples TRBV7-2 to TRBJ1-5; D ambiguous. CDR1 and CDR2 from the germline V gene are SGHTA and FQGNSA. V lost 5 bases and J 7 bases, leaving 12 bases between the germline ends. The CDR3 runs to 13 residues. CDR3 protein: CASSQGLKQPQHF. The CDR3 DNA follows: TGTGCCAGCAGCCAAGGGTTAAAGCAGCCCCAGCATTTT. Looking up the rest from reference TRBV7-2 and TRBJ1-5 gives the full variable domain: GAGVSQSPSNKVTEKGKDVELRCDPISGHTALYWYRQSLGQGLEFLIYFQGNSAPDKSGLPSDRFSAERTGGSVSTLTIQRTQQEDSAVYLCASSQGLKQPQHFGDGTRLSIL.

The chain joins TRBV5-4 to TRBJ2-2; D remains unclear. From germline, CDR1 is SGHNT and CDR2 YYREEE (reference sequence). This CDR3 is built from 12 residues. The V gene lost 4 bases and the J gene lost 7 bases, with 8 bases spanning the gap. CDR3 sequence (DNA): TGTGCCAGCAGCCGTTTCGACGGGGAGCTGTTTTTT. Protein sequence: CASSRFDGELFF.

V is TRBV19 and J is TRBJ1-5; no definite D call. Germline V lookup: CDR1 LNHDA, CDR2 SQIVND (reference sequence). The CDR3 contains 14 residues. V lost 7 bases, J lost 7 bases, and 17 bases lay in between. Here the CDR3 DNA reads TGTGCCAGTACACGTTTGGGGAGAGGGCAGCCCCAGCATTTT. Its protein product is CASTRLGRGQPQHF. The full variable domain, with the rest looked up from reference TRBV19 and TRBJ1-5, is DGGITQSPKYLFRKEGQNVTLSCEQNLNHDAMYWYRQDPGQGLRLIYYSQIVNDFQKGDIAEGYSVSREKKESFPLTVTSAQKNPTAFYLCASTRLGRGQPQHFGDGTRLSIL.

Comment on this clone: The sample has other DNA sequences that encode this CDR3 too. The gene calls are TRBV6-5 and TRBJ1-1; D uncertain. In germline, CDR1 is MNHEY, CDR2 SVGAGI. The CDR3 is 13 amino acids. Trimming took off 2 bases at V and 2 bases at J, with 6 bases between the two ends. The CDR3 protein is CASSYRPNTEAFF. Here the CDR3 DNA reads TGTGCCAGCAGTTACAGGCCCAACACTGAAGCTTTCTTT.

V usage is TRBV28 and J usage is TRBJ2-7; no reliable D call. Per germline, CDR1 MDHEN and CDR2 SYDVKM. The ends were cut back, 3 bases at V and 7 bases at J, with 16 bases in the middle. This CDR3 spans 14 amino acids. The CDR3 loop reads CASSLDYAPFEQYF. CDR3 nucleotide sequence: TGTGCCAGCAGTTTGGATTACGCCCCTTTTGAGCAGTACTTC.

This chain uses TRBV3-1 (or the pseudogene TRBV3-2) with TRBJ1-6; 9 bases are a match to TRBD1. The V gene end was trimmed by 4 bases and the J gene end by 7 bases; junction bases not matched to a gene: 20. The germline V gene encodes CDR1 LGHDT and CDR2 YNNKEL (reference sequence). The CDR3 extends over 20 amino acids. The DNA for the CDR3 is TGTGCCAGCAGCCGTACCTCCGGGACAGGGATCGGTATGGGGAATTCACCCCTCCACTTT. This codes for CASSRTSGTGIGMGNSPLHF.

V is TRBV2 and J is TRBJ2-7; 8 bases line up with TRBD1. V shed 2 bases and J 2 bases; nucleotides not matched to a gene: 2. The CDR3 covers 14 residues. Germline-derived CDR1 and CDR2 are SNHLY and FYNNEI. CDR3 sequence reads: CASSEQGATYEQYF. The CDR3 nucleotides are TGTGCCAGCAGTGAACAGGGGGCCACCTACGAGCAGTACTTC.

The genes are TRBV7-9 and TRBJ2-7; no clear D. Trimming removed 5 bases at V and 1 base at J, with 9 bases between. The CDR3 covers 13 residues. Germline V gives CDR1 SEHNR, CDR2 FQNEAQ (reference sequence). The CDR3 loop is CASSMDRSYEQYF. The CDR3 coding sequence is TGTGCCAGCAGCATGGACCGATCCTACGAGCAGTACTTC.

V gene TRBV29-1 combines with J gene TRBJ2-3, with 8 bases identical to TRBD1. The CDR3 loop spans 13 amino acids. Germline V CDR1 and CDR2: SQVTM, ANQGSEA. The ends lost 6 bases at V and 0 bases at J; junction bases unmatched: 2. This CDR3 reads CSVRGRSTDTQYF. The CDR3 DNA follows: TGCAGCGTCAGGGGGCGCAGCACAGATACGCAGTATTTT.

The chain recombines TRBV5-5 with TRBJ1-5, with a weak D call TRBD1 (6 bases). Trimming removed 3 bases at V and 0 bases at J, with 16 bases between. Germline values: CDR1 SGHKS, CDR2 YYEKEE (reference sequence). The CDR3 loop spans 17 amino acids. CDR3 in DNA: TGTGCCAGCAGCTCAAGGGGGGTCTCGTATAGCAATCAGCCCCAGCATTTT. Its translation: CASSSRGVSYSNQPQHF.

This clone was observed a single time. The rearrangement links TRBV11-2 to TRBJ1-4; perhaps TRBD1 as D (6 bases). The CDR3 is 12 amino acids. The germline CDR1 and CDR2 sequences are SGHAT and FQNNGV. V dropped 5 bases and J dropped 8 bases, with 9 bases sitting between them. CDR3 bases: TGTGCCAGCAGCCCTGACAGGGAAAAACTGTTTTTT. This translates into CASSPDREKLFF.

The rearrangement links TRBV7-3 to TRBJ1-5; D gene uncertain. CDR1 and CDR2 from the germline V gene are SGHTA and FQGTGA. V gave up 8 bases and J gave up 7 bases, with 15 bases separating them. The CDR3 is made up of 13 amino acids. CDR3 residues: CASRRQAGQPQHF. Here the CDR3 DNA reads TGTGCCAGCCGACGGCAGGCTGGGCAGCCCCAGCATTTT.

The chain recombines TRBV28 with TRBJ2-7; the D gene is possibly TRBD1 (5 bases). The CDR3 length is 12 residues. V shed 8 bases and J shed 2 bases, with 10 bases lying between them. Germline V CDR1 and CDR2: MDHEN, SYDVKM. The CDR3 region is CASRTPTYEQYF. CDR3 nucleotide sequence: TGTGCCAGCCGGACACCGACCTACGAGCAGTACTTC.

In its sample, this clone was seen once. This chain connects TRBV7-6 to TRBJ2-3; D ambiguous. CDR1 and CDR2 from the germline V gene are SGHVS and FNYEAQ. V gave up 5 bases and J gave up 1 base, with 13 bases separating them. This CDR3 comprises 15 residues. The CDR3 is CASSLSGSRTDTQYF. Here the CDR3 DNA reads TGTGCCAGCAGCCTCTCGGGCAGCCGCACAGATACGCAGTATTTT.

V usage is TRBV5-4 and J usage is TRBJ2-1; 8 bases fit TRBD2. The ends lost 2 bases at V and 2 bases at J; junction bases unmatched: 0. The CDR3 sequence is 14 residues long. Germline V gene data show CDR1 as SGHNT and CDR2 as YYREEE (reference sequence). The CDR3 region is CASSFSGTYNEQFF. The CDR3, as DNA: TGTGCCAGCAGCTTTAGCGGGACCTACAATGAGCAGTTCTTC.

The chain is built from TRBV28 and TRBJ2-7; 9 bases fit TRBD1. The V segment lost 7 bases and the J segment 7 bases; nucleotides outside the gene matches: 11. Germline values: CDR1 MDHEN, CDR2 SYDVKM. The CDR3 length is 14 residues. DNA of the CDR3: TGTGCCAGCATCGGGACAGGGCCCGCCCGAGAGCAGTACTTC. Encoded protein: CASIGTGPAREQYF.

This chain joins TRBV27 and TRBJ2-5; D gene ambiguous. Germline V CDR1 and CDR2: MNHEY, SMNVEV (reference sequence). The CDR3 has 13 residues. V lost 1 base, J lost 1 base, and 4 bases lay in between. The CDR3 DNA follows: TGTGCCAGCAGTTTATGGGCCCAAGAGACCCAGTACTTC. Protein: CASSLWAQETQYF.

The V call is TRBV10-3, the J call TRBJ1-1; 7 bases map to TRBD1. With 1 base clipped from V and 5 bases from J, the junction kept 4 bases outside the gene matches. The CDR3 loop spans 14 amino acids. In germline, CDR1 is ENHRY, CDR2 SYGVKD. This chain's CDR3 is CAISEFTGDTEAFF. The CDR3 DNA reads as TGTGCCATCAGTGAGTTCACAGGGGATACTGAAGCTTTCTTT.

The chain is built from TRBV12-3 or TRBV12-4 and TRBJ1-1; D is uncertain. V lost 3 bases, J lost 1 base, and 3 bases lay in between. The CDR3 has 12 amino acids. The CDR3 region has the DNA TGTGCCAGCAGTTTGAGGAACACTGAAGCTTTCTTT. The encoded protein is CASSLRNTEAFF.

This clone has only a few counts. The chain links TRBV28 to TRBJ2-2, with D tentatively TRBD2 (6 bases). The germline CDR1 and CDR2 sequences are MDHEN and SYDVKM. The CDR3 has 15 residues. The V end lost 5 bases, the J end lost 7 bases, and 17 bases lay between the germline ends. CDR3 DNA sequence: TGTGCCAGCAGTCCCTTCTCAGCGGGTTACGGGGAGCTGTTTTTT. Translated: CASSPFSAGYGELFF.

In DNA form, the CDR3 reads TGTGCCAGCAGTGAAGCGCTGCGGGCAAATGGAAACACCATATATTTT. Translated: CASSEALRANGNTIYF. The V gene is TRBV2, the J gene TRBJ1-3; D remains unclear. There are 16 residues in the CDR3. Trimming took 0 bases from V and 3 from J, leaving 12 bases between them. CDR1 is SNHLY, CDR2 FYNNEI, per germline.

The J gene is TRBJ2-1, the V gene TRBV5-4, with 8 nucleotides matching TRBD2. Germline CDR1 is SGHNT and CDR2 is YYREEE (reference sequence). The trim removed 7 bases at V and 4 bases at J, leaving 10 bases unmatched. The CDR3 is made up of 15 amino acids. CDR3 protein: CASGSTSGDYNEQFF. CDR3 nucleotides: TGTGCCAGCGGATCAACTAGCGGAGATTACAATGAGCAGTTCTTC.

The genes are TRBV10-3 and TRBJ2-7; the match to TRBD2 covers 8 bases. There are 16 residues in the CDR3. Germline CDR1 ENHRY, CDR2 SYGVKD. The J segment lost 2 bases and the V segment lost 0 bases, leaving 6 bases of the junction unmatched. The chain's CDR3 is CAISESSSGSPYEQYF. The DNA of the CDR3 is TGTGCCATCAGTGAGTCGTCTAGCGGGTCCCCCTACGAGCAGTACTTC.

The chain combines TRBV6-5 with TRBJ2-7, with 9 bases lining up with TRBD2. Looked up from germline, CDR1 is MNHEY and CDR2 is SVGAGI. There are 15 residues in the CDR3. The J segment lost 0 bases and the V segment lost 4 bases, leaving 4 bases of the junction unmatched. CDR3 amino acids: CASSSAGGGSYEQYF. CDR3 coding DNA: TGTGCCAGCAGTTCTGCGGGAGGGGGCTCCTACGAGCAGTACTTC.

V is TRBV21-1 and J is TRBJ1-1. TRBV21-1 is noted as a pseudogene. The CDR3 totals 13 residues. In DNA, the CDR3 is TGTGCCAGTTACAGGAGGGCTGACACTGAAGCTTTCTTT. Translation: CASYRRADTEAFF.

A remark on this clone: Other DNA sequences within the sample encode an identical CDR3. The rearrangement joins TRBV7-9 to TRBJ1-5; possible D gene TRBD1, 5 bases. This CDR3 spans 12 amino acids. V was shortened by 3 bases and J by 7 bases, with 7 bases between the two germline ends. CDR1 is SEHNR and CDR2 is FQNEAQ in the germline V gene (reference sequence). Here the CDR3 DNA reads TGTGCCAGCAGCTTGGGGGACCAGCCCCAGCATTTT. Amino acids: CASSLGDQPQHF.

This rearrangement joins TRBV30 to TRBJ2-3; D is possibly TRBD1 (5 bases). Per germline, CDR1 GTSNPN and CDR2 SVGIG (reference sequence). The germline V and J ends were trimmed by 8 bases and 5 bases, with 17 bases remaining between them. The CDR3 length is 13 residues. The CDR3 sequence: CATQRGYGDTQYF. The DNA of the CDR3 is TGTGCCACCCAAAGGGGCTATGGAGATACGCAGTATTTT.

V and J are TRBV18 and TRBJ2-3, with 8 positions matching TRBD1. V was pared by 6 bases and J by 0 bases, with 14 bases of the junction left unmatched. The CDR3 has 18 residues. The germline V gene has CDR1 KGHSH and CDR2 LQKENI. The CDR3 DNA follows: TGTGCCAGCTCTCTCATTCGGACAGGGCGGGCTAGCACAGATACGCAGTATTTT. This sequence encodes CASSLIRTGRASTDTQYF.

This sequence joins TRBV29-1 and TRBJ2-5; no firm D call. This CDR3 comprises 13 residues. Germline V lookup: CDR1 SQVTM, CDR2 ANQGSEA. DNA of the CDR3: TGCGGCTGCGGTGGTCACAGTGAAGAGACCCAGTACTTC. The encoded protein is CGCGGHSEETQYF.

Concerning this clone: The junction differs from germline at one of its ends, possibly a read error. The V call is TRBV15, the J call TRBJ2-1; TRBD2 is a possible D gene (7 bases). CDR1 and CDR2 (germline): LNHNV, YYDKDF (reference sequence). CDR3 length: 15 amino acids. The CDR3 nucleotides are TGTGCCACCACCAGAGGGGGGGACGCCTACAATGAGCAGTTCTTC. It is translated as CATTRGGDAYNEQFF.

The chain carries TRBV7-2 and TRBJ2-1; 9 positions agree with TRBD2. Germline CDR1 SGHTA, CDR2 FQGNSA. The junction had 12 bases not matched to a gene; V was cut back by 7 bases and J by 8 bases. CDR3 length: 15 residues. CDR3 protein: CASTPGTSKGDEQFF. CDR3 nucleotide sequence: TGTGCCAGCACCCCAGGGACTAGCAAGGGTGATGAGCAGTTCTTC.